This entry lists 9 T cell receptor beta chains sequenced from one sample in a study of cytomegalovirus exposure and HLA in healthy donors. A multiplex PCR was run with 60 Vbeta primers and 13 Jbeta primers. Measured with immunoSEQ multiplex PCR; TCRdb has only the in-frame clones, and not every one. The data show some 200,000 clones, 60% to 85% seen once. The sequencing input was PBMCs. The source of these receptors is a man aged 40-50 years in good health and CMV-seronegative.

The CDR3 region has the DNA TGTGCCAGCAGTCCAACTAGCGGGGGGGCCGGAGGCGGGGAGCTGTTTTTT. Translating it yields CASSPTSGGAGGGELFF. The chain links TRBV2 to TRBJ2-2; TRBD2 agrees at 13 bases. Trimming at V came to 5 bases and at J to 7 bases, leaving 10 bases not matched to a gene. This CDR3 contains 17 residues. Per germline, CDR1 SNHLY and CDR2 FYNNEI.

The chain couples TRBV5-1 to TRBJ2-3, with 13 nucleotides matching TRBD2. The CDR3 runs to 19 residues. Germline CDR1 is SGHRS and CDR2 is YFSETQ. The J segment lost 4 bases and the V segment lost 4 bases, leaving 15 bases of the junction unmatched. CDR3 amino acids: CASSPGLRLAGGPPDTQYF. The DNA of the CDR3 is TGCGCCAGCAGCCCCGGACTGCGACTAGCGGGAGGCCCTCCAGATACGCAGTATTTT.

The V call is TRBV7-8, the J call TRBJ2-5; TRBD1 is a possible D gene (5 bases). Per germline, CDR1 SGHVS and CDR2 FQNEAQ. V was clipped by 1 base and J by 5 bases, with 8 bases between them. The CDR3 is 13 residues long. The CDR3 DNA reads TGTGCCAGCAGCTTAGGCTCAGGGGAGACCCAGTACTTC. This sequence encodes CASSLGSGETQYF.

This clone was seen a handful of times. In nucleotides, the CDR3 is TGTGCCAGCAGGGACTGGGAGGGGGTGGATGAGCAGTTCTTC. Amino acids: CASRDWEGVDEQFF. The J gene is TRBJ2-1, the V gene TRBV25-1, with D possibly matching TRBD2 (7 bases). This CDR3 has 14 residues. The V gene lost 6 bases and the J gene lost 8 bases, with 17 bases spanning the gap. Germline CDR1 is MGHDK and CDR2 is SYGVNS.

This chain uses TRBV28 with TRBJ1-4; unclear D gene. This CDR3 region has 16 residues. The germline V and J ends were trimmed by 6 bases and 0 bases, with 14 bases remaining between them. Germline CDR1 and CDR2: MDHEN and SYDVKM. The CDR3 DNA is TGTGCCAGCAGCTTGGACTCCCGGGCAACTAATGAAAAACTGTTTTTT. This encodes CASSLDSRATNEKLFF.

The chain has TRBV7-2 and TRBJ2-7; the D is unclear. Germline V gene sequence: CDR1 SGHTA, CDR2 FQGNSA. Trimming took off 5 bases at V and 0 bases at J, with 8 bases between the two ends. The CDR3 loop spans 13 amino acids. The CDR3 reads CASSPVHSYEQYF. CDR3 nucleotides: TGTGCCAGCAGCCCGGTTCACTCCTACGAGCAGTACTTC.

The chain carries TRBV29-1 and TRBJ1-2; 11 nucleotides agree with TRBD1. The CDR3 loop spans 14 amino acids. Germline CDR1 SQVTM, CDR2 ANQGSEA. V lost 6 bases, J lost 3 bases, and 6 bases stayed unmatched. DNA for the CDR3: TGCAGCGTGAGGACAGGGGGCGAGGACTATGGCTACACCTTC. It encodes CSVRTGGEDYGYTF.

The chain links TRBV7-8 to TRBJ2-5; weak D call: TRBD1 (6 bases). Deletions cut 6 bases from V and 2 bases from J, with 16 bases between. This CDR3 has 15 amino acids. Looked up from germline, CDR1 is SGHVS and CDR2 is FQNEAQ. The DNA for the CDR3 is TGTGCCAGCAGTAAAGCAACAGGGTTTCAAGAGACCCAGTACTTC. Its protein is CASSKATGFQETQYF.

V is TRBV28 and J is TRBJ1-2; 7 positions agree with TRBD1. The germline CDR1 and CDR2 sequences are MDHEN and SYDVKM. V gave up 5 bases and J gave up 4 bases; unmatched junction bases: 10. The CDR3 length is 15 residues. The CDR3 coding sequence is TGTGCCAGCAGTCTACAGGGGATCCATGGCTATGGCTACACCTTC. Protein sequence: CASSLQGIHGYGYTF.